This entry concerns a single TCR beta chain. This clone was counted a few times. It has no known antigen specificity. No much larger clone is present one base from it, and per-base qualities are unavailable. The entire isolated RNA was reverse transcribed using the High Capacity cDNA Reverse Transcription Kit, and thus expressed TCRB transcripts were sequenced. Deep immunoSEQ sequencing was performed on naive, central memory and regulatory T cell samples, with an average of roughly 3.5 million total reads per sample. Sorted cells were lysed in RLT buffer and RNA was extracted with DNase-treated RNeasy Micro or Mini kits, depending on cell number. To prevent cross-contamination, every cell subset was processed on its own, while patient and healthy donor samples were processed together. TCRB sequences were amplified from cDNA with the immunoSEQ multiplex PCR, producing 87-bp fragments spanning the CDR3 region. Sequencing of the amplicons was done on the Illumina HiSeq platform. The original pipeline was this. PCR bias was computationally corrected using synthetic template baselines, reads within Hamming distance 2 were collapsed, and singletons that could not be merged were discarded. By aligning reads against IMGT, V, D and J genes, CDR3 length, and insertions or deletions at six rearrangement sites were assigned. Within each subset, clonotype counts were normalized to sorted cell number, and only after that were true diversity and Gini coefficients computed with the tcR R package. The overlap coefficient, calculated on TCRB nucleotide sequences, was used to measure repertoire sharing. Out-of-frame TCRB sequences from naive cells were analyzed as a proxy for the pre-selection repertoire. The source is immuneACCESS, and TCRdb retained only in-frame sequences with V and J called. Part of the clones is not carried over; for the studies checked, unresolved V genes explain less than half of this, and the remainder is unexplained. V, J and clone size are taken as reported in that table, and D and trimming were inferred from the DNA itself. Within this sample are some 410,000 clones, with about an eighth of them counted one time only. The leading ten clones occupy over 0.04% of the sample.

The data were obtained in a study of beta chain features in type 1 diabetes (dated 2018 in TCRdb). As for the study more broadly: No differences in mean age, gender distribution, total cell number or subset yield were found between patients and healthy donors. A total of 90 million to 140 million sorted cells were examined across all samples, and RNA yield correlated strongly with the number of cells per subset. In the study, TCRB repertoires of sorted circulating CD4+ T cell subsets from recently diagnosed type 1 diabetes patients were compared with those of matched healthy donors. Regulatory and stem cell-like memory subsets were isolated from only 8 patients and roughly eight healthy donors, whereas naive and central memory subsets came from all 30 or so donors.

V is trimmed back by 1 base and J by 2 bases, and the junction contains 4 bases that no gene match accounts for. CDR1 and CDR2, looked up from the germline V gene, are LGHNA and YSLEER. The CDR3 goes from the cysteine to the phenylalanine over 16 residues. Only CDR3 DNA remains: 48 bases, in frame from the first base. From each donor, a single peripheral blood sample of about 100 mL on average was drawn into heparinised tubes. A BD FACSAria II and a panel including CD45RO, CCR7, CD25, CD127, CD95 and CD27 were used to sort naive, central memory, regulatory and stem cell-like memory CD4+ T cells. Every sorted population had a purity above 95%. PBMCs were isolated right away by Lymphoprep density gradient centrifugation and were stained directly, without culture. Samples were stained and sorted in pairs, with one healthy donor and one patient per experiment, so that batch effects were minimized. What the research found in general, with its limitations: Only small numbers of individuals were included in the HLA sub-analyses, which left unresolved whether HLA type had any influence on TCRB rearrangement. Type 1 diabetes patients showed a moderate but significant shortening of TCRB CDR3 length in all four CD4+ subsets. PCR might favor shorter templates, but patient and control samples were amplified and corrected together, so any skew would affect both groups equally. Because cDNA was sequenced instead of genomic DNA, highly expressing activated cells could be over-represented, though the groups showed no difference in activation or CD3 levels. Patients with type 1 diabetes made fewer insertions and deleted more nucleotides at VDJ recombination sites, implying thymic rearrangement abnormalities. Naive, central memory and regulatory TCRB repertoires appeared to be more alike among patients than among healthy donors.

The rearrangement combines TRBV4-3 with TRBJ2-7, and TRBD1 aligns with 11 junction nucleotides. Sequenced sample: naive CD4+ T cells from blood. In the paper's terms, the cell subset or site label means: true naive CD4+ T cells. The source is a woman under 30 in good health. The DNA sequence reads TGCGCCAGCAGCCAAGGGCAGGGACAGGGGGCCTACGAGCAGTACTTC. Its protein product is CASSQGQGQGAYEQYF.